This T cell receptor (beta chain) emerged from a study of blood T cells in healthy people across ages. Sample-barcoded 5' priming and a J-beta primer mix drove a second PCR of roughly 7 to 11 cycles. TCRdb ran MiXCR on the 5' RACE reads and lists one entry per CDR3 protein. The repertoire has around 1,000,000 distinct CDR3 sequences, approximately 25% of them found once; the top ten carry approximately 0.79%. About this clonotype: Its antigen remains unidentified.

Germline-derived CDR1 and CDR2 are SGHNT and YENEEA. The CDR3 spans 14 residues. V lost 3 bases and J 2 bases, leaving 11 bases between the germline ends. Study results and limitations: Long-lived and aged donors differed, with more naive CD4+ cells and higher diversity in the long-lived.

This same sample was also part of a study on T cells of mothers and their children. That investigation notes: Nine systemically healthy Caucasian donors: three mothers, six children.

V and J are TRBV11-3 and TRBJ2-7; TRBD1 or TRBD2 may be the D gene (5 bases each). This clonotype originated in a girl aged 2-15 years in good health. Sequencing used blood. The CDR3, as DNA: TGTGCCAGCAGCTTGGGGGAGATTGCCTACGAGCAGTACTTC. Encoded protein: CASSLGEIAYEQYF.